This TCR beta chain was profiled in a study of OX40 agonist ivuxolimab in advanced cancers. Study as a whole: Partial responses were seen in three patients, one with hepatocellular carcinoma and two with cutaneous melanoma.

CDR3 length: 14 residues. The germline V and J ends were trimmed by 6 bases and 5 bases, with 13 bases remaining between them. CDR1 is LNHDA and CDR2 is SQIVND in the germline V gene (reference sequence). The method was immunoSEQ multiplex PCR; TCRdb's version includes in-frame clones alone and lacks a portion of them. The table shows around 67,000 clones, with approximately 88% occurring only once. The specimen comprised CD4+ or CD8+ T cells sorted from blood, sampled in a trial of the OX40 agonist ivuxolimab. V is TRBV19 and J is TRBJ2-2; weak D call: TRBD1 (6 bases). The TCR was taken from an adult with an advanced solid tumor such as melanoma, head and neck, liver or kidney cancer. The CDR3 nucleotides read TGTGCCAGTAGCCCCAGGGGATTGACCGGGGAGCTGTTTTTT. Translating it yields CASSPRGLTGELFF.